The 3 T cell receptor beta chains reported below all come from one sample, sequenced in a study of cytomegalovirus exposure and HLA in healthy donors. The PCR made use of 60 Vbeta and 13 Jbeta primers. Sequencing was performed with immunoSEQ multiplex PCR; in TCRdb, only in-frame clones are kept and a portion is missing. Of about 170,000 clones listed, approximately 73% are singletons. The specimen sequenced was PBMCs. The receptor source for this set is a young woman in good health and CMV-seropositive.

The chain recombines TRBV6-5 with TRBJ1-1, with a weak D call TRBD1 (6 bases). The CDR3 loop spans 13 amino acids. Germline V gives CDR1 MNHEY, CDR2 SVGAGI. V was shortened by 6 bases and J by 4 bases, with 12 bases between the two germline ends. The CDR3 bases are TGTGCCAGCAGCCACACAGGGAGCACTGAAGCTTTCTTT. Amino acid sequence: CASSHTGSTEAFF.

The DNA of the CDR3 is TGTGCCACCAGCCAGAGCGGGCAGGACGGATTCATTCAGTACTTC. It is translated as CATSQSGQDGFIQYF. The gene calls are TRBV15 and TRBJ2-4; D might be TRBD2 (6 bases). The CDR3 is 15 residues long. V lost 5 bases and J lost 9, with 20 bases in between. Germline V gives CDR1 LNHNV, CDR2 YYDKDF (reference sequence).

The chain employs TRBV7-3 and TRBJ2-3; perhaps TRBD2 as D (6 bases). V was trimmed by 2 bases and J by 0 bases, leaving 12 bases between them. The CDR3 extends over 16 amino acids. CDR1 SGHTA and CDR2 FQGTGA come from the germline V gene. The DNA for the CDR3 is TGTGCCAGCAGCTTAGGGTCGGGGGTAAGCACAGATACGCAGTATTTT. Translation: CASSLGSGVSTDTQYF.